This T cell receptor (beta chain) was recorded in a study of blood T cell repertoires in COVID-19. TCRdb keeps only in-frame clones here, not all; method: immunoSEQ multiplex PCR. The sample has 200,000 to 250,000 clones, approximately 86% seen once; the top ten hold over 6%. V gave up 0 bases and J gave up 3 bases, with 11 bases separating them. Germline loops: CDR1 MNHEY, CDR2 SVGAGI. The CDR3 length is 15 residues. Sequencing used PBMCs or T cells enriched from blood (not recorded which). The receptor comes from a woman under 40 with acute COVID-19. The rearrangement joins TRBV6-5 to TRBJ1-2; maybe TRBD1 (5 bases). In DNA form, the CDR3 reads TGTGCCAGCAGTTACTCGATCGGGGGACACTATGGCTACACCTTC. Protein: CASSYSIGGHYGYTF.